This passage covers 15 T cell receptor beta chains from one sample sequenced in a study of identical twins. Using its own MiXCR run on the 5' RACE reads, TCRdb lists one record per CDR3 protein. The data hold fewer than 650,000 distinct CDR3 sequences, with just over 7% observed a single time. These same data were also listed under a study on yellow fever vaccine responses in identical twins.

The sample consisted of PBMCs. Every receptor here comes from a woman between 18 and 29 years old in good health.

This clonotype was observed at least ten times. The chain links TRBV20-1 to TRBJ1-5, with D perhaps matching TRBD1 (6 bases). The CDR3 runs to 15 residues. In germline, CDR1 is DFQATT, CDR2 SNEGSKA (reference sequence). V lost 3 bases to trimming and J lost 6 bases, with 18 bases between them. In nucleotides, the CDR3 is TGCAGTGCTAGCCTAGGGGGGGGCGTGAGTCAGCCCCAGCATTTT. It translates to CSASLGGGVSQPQHF.

Many counts were recorded for this clonotype. The chain couples TRBV10-3 to TRBJ1-5, with 7 bases identical to TRBD1. The trim removed 5 bases at V and 1 base at J, leaving 2 bases unmatched. Germline CDR1 and CDR2: ENHRY and SYGVKD. The CDR3 has 14 amino acids. DNA for the CDR3: TGTGCCATCAGTCAGGGGGTGAGCAATCAGCCCCAGCATTTT. Translating gives CAISQGVSNQPQHF.

The chain combines TRBV7-2 with TRBJ2-7; D perhaps matches TRBD2 (5 bases). The CDR3 totals 13 residues. From germline, CDR1 is SGHTA and CDR2 FQGNSA. V was shortened by 5 bases and J by 2 bases, with 10 bases between the two germline ends. In DNA form, the CDR3 reads TGTGCCAGCAGCCCCGGGGTCCCCTACGAGCAGTACTTC. Its protein is CASSPGVPYEQYF.

The sample holds a few counts of this clonotype. The chain is built from TRBV7-7 and TRBJ2-1, with 9 bases that match TRBD2. Per the germline V gene, CDR1 is SSHAT and CDR2 is FNYEAQ (reference sequence). The CDR3 contains 16 residues. Trimming removed 1 base from V and 3 bases from J; junction bases left unmatched: 4. CDR3 protein: CASSLGDSGGYNEQFF. The CDR3 bases are TGTGCCAGCAGCTTAGGTGATAGCGGGGGCTACAATGAGCAGTTCTTC.

This clonotype appeared many times. The chain carries TRBV20-1 and TRBJ2-7; TRBD2 agrees at 12 bases. Germline trimming cut 2 bases from V and 2 bases from J; bases unmatched to any gene: 4. CDR1 DFQATT and CDR2 SNEGSKA come from the germline V gene (reference sequence). CDR3 length: 15 amino acids. The CDR3 spells CSARRASGRAYEQYF. The CDR3, as DNA: TGCAGTGCTAGACGAGCTAGCGGGAGGGCCTACGAGCAGTACTTC.

The chain has TRBV7-9 and TRBJ2-1; D remains ambiguous. Trimming took 5 bases from V and 8 from J, leaving 16 bases between them. The germline V gene has CDR1 SEHNR and CDR2 FQNEAQ (reference sequence). This CDR3 is built from 14 residues. The DNA for the CDR3 is TGTGCCAGCAGCGCAGAAGCTAGAAGGGATGAGCAGTTCTTC. Its translation is CASSAEARRDEQFF.

This rearrangement joins TRBV6-1 to TRBJ1-3, with D perhaps matching TRBD1 (5 bases). The germline V gene encodes CDR1 MNHNS and CDR2 SASEGT. CDR3 length equals 15 residues. Trimming shortened V by 5 bases and J by 0 bases, and 11 bases separated the two germline ends. The CDR3 region is CASSTGTGSGNTIYF. The CDR3, as DNA: TGTGCCAGCAGTACCGGGACCGGCTCTGGAAACACCATATATTTT.

The chain combines TRBV20-1 with TRBJ2-1; 7 nucleotides line up with TRBD1. The junction had 10 bases not matched to a gene; V was cut back by 0 bases and J by 8 bases. Germline V gene lookup returns CDR1 DFQATT and CDR2 SNEGSKA (reference sequence). The CDR3 is 15 amino acids. Here the CDR3 DNA reads TGCAGTGCTAGAGATTCTTCGCGAGGGGGCTATGAGCAGTTCTTC. Translated: CSARDSSRGGYEQFF.

This clonotype was observed a handful of times. The chain links TRBV12-3 or TRBV12-4 to TRBJ2-3, with 7 bases that match TRBD2. CDR3 length: 18 residues. J lost 0 bases, V lost 2 bases, and 11 bases had no gene match. CDR3 bases: TGTGCCAGCAGTTTAAGTTGGGGCCTAGCGGCTAGCACAGATACGCAGTATTTT. Amino acids: CASSLSWGLAASTDTQYF.

The V call is TRBV4-1, the J call TRBJ2-2; 8 bases agree with TRBD2. Germline CDR1 and CDR2: MGHRA and YSYEKL. The length of the CDR3 is 17 residues. The J segment lost 7 bases and the V segment lost 7 bases, leaving 17 bases of the junction unmatched. Written as DNA, the CDR3 is TGCGCCAGCACCCCGTGGTTAGCGGGAACCTTTGGCGGGGAGCTGTTTTTT. Translated, it gives CASTPWLAGTFGGELFF.

In this sample, this clonotype turned up a few times. The chain is built from TRBV4-1 and TRBJ2-7; weak D call: TRBD2 (6 bases). In germline, CDR1 is MGHRA, CDR2 YSYEKL. The CDR3 spans 15 residues. V was pared by 4 bases and J by 3 bases, with 16 bases between. The CDR3 DNA is TGCGCCAGCAGCCCAAACGGGGCGGACTACTACGAGCAGTACTTC. Encoded protein: CASSPNGADYYEQYF.

The table lists this clonotype with a few counts. J is TRBJ1-1 and V is TRBV20-1, with D perhaps TRBD1 (5 bases). V lost 6 bases and J 4 bases, leaving 15 bases between the germline ends. Per germline, CDR1 DFQATT and CDR2 SNEGSKA (reference sequence). The CDR3 is 13 residues long. CDR3 coding DNA: TGCAGTGCCGGGACGCCAGTGGGCACTGAAGCTTTCTTT. Encoded protein: CSAGTPVGTEAFF.

Details on this clonotype: A much larger clone lies a single base off, so this may be a read error. The chain employs TRBV28 and TRBJ2-7, with 11 bases fitting TRBD2. The CDR3 is 15 amino acids. CDR1 MDHEN and CDR2 SYDVKM come from the germline V gene. The CDR3 loop reads CASSPSSGRTYVQYF. The CDR3 DNA reads TGTGCCAGCAGTCCTTCTAGCGGGAGGACCTACGTGCAGTACTTC.

This clonotype was seen only a few times. This chain links TRBV7-2 with TRBJ2-2; 7 bases are a match to TRBD2. The CDR3 is 17 residues long. Trimming cost V 7 bases and J 2 bases; bases outside gene matches: 13. CDR1 is SGHTA, CDR2 FQGNSA, per germline. CDR3 nucleotide sequence: TGTGCCAGCACCACCCATGGAACTAGCGCTAACACCGGGGAGCTGTTTTTT. Its translation is CASTTHGTSANTGELFF.

This clonotype came up many times. DNA of the CDR3: TGTGCCACCAGACCAGTTCAGGGAAACACCATATATTTT. Translated, it gives CATRPVQGNTIYF. V gene TRBV24-1 combines with J gene TRBJ1-3, with D uncertain. Germline V lookup: CDR1 KGHDR, CDR2 SFDVKD. The CDR3 runs to 13 residues. Between the trimmed V and J ends, which lost 7 bases and 4 bases, there was a span of 10 bases.